This entry concerns a single TCR beta chain. This clonotype was counted many times. There is no known antigen for this receptor. Base quality data are lacking; no much larger clone is found one base away. This entry belongs to a study of T cells in Graves' hyperthyroidism and ophthalmopathy (dated by TCRdb to about 2019). With regard to the full study: Peripheral blood was collected at initial diagnosis, before any treatment. To identify distinguishing TCR V-J signatures, a discovery cohort of around 98 patients was used, comprising under 45 with Graves' ophthalmopathy and 57 with stable Graves' hyperthyroidism. Prospective prediction of ophthalmopathy was tested in an independent validation cohort of some 20 hyperthyroidism patients and around 16 patients who later progressed to ophthalmopathy. The 95 to 100 discovery patients were divided at random into training and test sets in a 7:3 ratio. The study also compared thyroid tissue and blood T-cell repertoires from a handful of Graves' hyperthyroidism patients. After blood sampling, hyperthyroidism patients were treated with methimazole at a starting dose of 30 mg daily, and ophthalmopathy patients were treated with high-dose intravenous methylprednisolone. The paper reports TCR Vbeta CDR3 sequencing of some 140 peripheral blood samples: under 45 ophthalmopathy, fewer than 80 hyperthyroidism and roughly 17 progressor patients.

The TCR beta CDR3 regions were amplified from the RNA transcripts. The TCR CDR3 was subjected to a first round of RT-PCR using the HTBI primer set and the Qiagen OneStep RT-PCR kit. A second multiplex PCR round built the libraries, followed by size selection and purification. Libraries were sequenced paired-end with 100 bp reads on an Illumina HiSeq2000. As for the original processing: SOAPnuke was used to process the raw data, throwing out any read that contained adapters or uncalled bases, had a mean Phred below 15, or lacked an exact constant-primer or identifier match. COPE v1.2.5 was used to merge the high-quality paired reads, and each unique nucleotide sequence was defined as a clonotype. MiTCR v1.1 was used to align the clonotypes against IMGT TRBV, TRBD and TRBJ reference segments. The analysis included only V-J combinations with a frequency above 0.0001, which together covered around 99% of the repertoires. A TCS score was defined as the ratio between F50 (clonal expansion) and ExV (chaos), using BLOSUM62-based TCRdist between CDR3 peptides within each V-J. Welch's t-statistics and random forest reduced 450 to 600 V-J features to roughly 13, which were used in a naive Bayes classifier (R e1071). TCRdb redid the processing of the public reads, applying fastp at Q25 and MiXCR, and retained in-frame beta chains. Identical CDR3 proteins give one entry, which carries the most common genes and DNA. TCRdb assigned the V and J calls; the authors' analysis was not used. This sample holds about 270,000 distinct CDR3 sequences; 20% to 25% were observed only once. The ten most abundant clones make up roughly 60% of the sample.

In the ophthalmopathy patients, disease was moderately to severely active, with a Clinical Activity Score of 3 or more, a NOSPECS grade of 4 or more, and a duration of less than 3 months. Any patient with an uncontrolled infection, another autoimmune disease, pregnancy or lactation was excluded. Diagnoses relied on clinical symptoms, serum thyroxine and TRAb, thyroid ultrasound and orbital computed tomography. PBMCs were separated from roughly 10 ml of fresh peripheral blood using Ficoll-Paque density gradient centrifugation. Trizol reagent was used to extract total RNA, and RNA quality was then checked on an Agilent 2100 Bioanalyzer. Broad study findings and their caveats: During validation, the model predicted progression to ophthalmopathy a median of approximately 6.5 months ahead of onset, with approximately 70% sensitivity and 72% to 80% specificity. Blood samples also contained most of the expanded thyroid clonotypes (frequency above 0.001), which suggests that blood repertoires may reflect thyroid immune responses. Sample size was not statistically predetermined, and investigators were not blinded to group allocation. Ophthalmopathy was separated from stable hyperthyroidism by a 13 V-J signature model, with over 85% sensitivity and around 81% specificity obtained in cross-validation and 80%/75% obtained in testing.

Trimming takes 4 bases from V and 4 bases from J, and the germline ends sit 14 bases apart. In the germline V gene (reference sequence), CDR1 corresponds to DFQATT and CDR2 to SNEGSKA. The CDR3, from cysteine to phenylalanine, totals 14 residues. The read is trimmed to its CDR3 DNA, 42 bases read in frame from base 1. Recombination connected TRBV20-1 to TRBJ2-1; TRBD1 is possibly the D segment (6 matching bases). Specimen: blood. The TCR originated in a man aged 25-40 years with Graves' ophthalmopathy. The DNA sequence is as follows: TGCAGTGCTATAAGGACAGCAGTATACAATGAGCAGTTCTTC. Translated, this gives CSAIRTAVYNEQFF.